This T cell receptor (beta chain) was documented in a study of breast tumors, draining lymph nodes, adjacent tissues. General study points: Findings are consistent with lymph node origin and intratumoral expansion of most tumor T cells. Tumors had less TCR diversity than lymph nodes, more than nontumor tissue.

Germline V gene lookup returns CDR1 MDHEN and CDR2 SYDVKM. V lost 2 bases and J lost 1; bases outside the gene matches: 3. The CDR3 totals 15 residues. For this clonotype: Its antigen is unknown.

TCRdb analysed the multiplex PCR reads with MiXCR anew, one entry per CDR3 protein. The table includes roughly 120,000 distinct CDR3 sequences, around 20% detected once. The lymph nodes were axillary draining lymph nodes from breast cancer patients. The sample taken for sequencing was axillary lymph node tissue. This chain joins TRBV28 and TRBJ2-7; TRBD1 agrees at 9 bases. The sequence was collected from a female donor with breast cancer. Some clones in this sample may be carry-over from other donors' samples. Here the CDR3 reads CASSLTGGLSYEQYF. As DNA, the CDR3 is TGTGCCAGCAGTTTAACAGGGGGCCTATCCTACGAGCAGTACTTC.